The rows below give T cell receptor beta chains drawn from one sample of a study of vaccination and CD4 T cells after COVID-19. Their antigen targets remain unknown. TCRdb analysed the PCR reads with MiXCR anew, one entry per CDR3 protein. The sample has some 21,000 distinct CDR3 sequences; 43% are singletons. The input for sequencing was CD4+ T cells from blood, cultured in vitro, taken about 7 months after SARS-CoV-2 vaccination. The source is a human donor who had recovered from COVID-19. The CDR3 runs from the conserved cysteine through the conserved F or W. The D gene is left open where the match is weak. A row's size may be missing; if present it is once, few, many or a size class.

cdr3_nt cdr3_aa clone_size v_call d_call j_call
TGTGCCAGCAAGGGTCGCGGGAGTCAGTACGAGCAGTACTTC CASKGRGSQYEQYF few TRBV6-1 TRBD2 TRBJ2-7
TGCAGTGCTAGTCGGCAGGGGGAAAAACTGTTTTTT CSASRQGEKLFF - TRBV20-1 - TRBJ1-4
TGCAGTGCTAGAGTTTTTGAAGCTTTCTTT CSARVFEAFF - TRBV20-1 - TRBJ1-1
TGTGCCAGCAGTCTGCTCGGGCCCTTTAATGAGCAGTTCTTC CASSLLGPFNEQFF few TRBV6-1 - TRBJ2-1
TGCAGTGCTATAGACAATGAGCAGTTCTTC CSAIDNEQFF few TRBV20-1 - TRBJ2-1
TGTGCCAGCAGTCCGGGGACAAACGGAAACACCATATATTTT CASSPGTNGNTIYF - TRBV28 - TRBJ1-3
TGCAGTGCTCGACACGGGACGGAGGTAGAGGAGCTGTTTTTT CSARHGTEVEELFF - TRBV20-1 - TRBJ2-2
TGTGCCAGCACACCTCTTACGCTCGGATACACCGGGGAGCTGTTTTTT CASTPLTLGYTGELFF - TRBV27 - TRBJ2-2
TGTGCCAGCAGTGAAAACGGCTTAGTGGAGCAGTACTTC CASSENGLVEQYF few TRBV6-1 - TRBJ2-7
TGTGCCAGCAGGTTGCAGGGAGAGAAATACGAGCAGTACTTC CASRLQGEKYEQYF few TRBV28 - TRBJ2-7
TGTGCCAGCAGAAACAGGGCTGCCAATCAGCCCCAGCATTTT CASRNRAANQPQHF - TRBV6-1 - TRBJ1-5
TGTGCCAGCAGTTTTTGGACCAGGGGTTCCACCGGGGAGCTGTTTTTT CASSFWTRGSTGELFF - TRBV28 - TRBJ2-2
TGTGCCAGCAGTCCGCTCCCGAACACTGAAGCTTTCTTT CASSPLPNTEAFF few TRBV28 - TRBJ1-1
TGCAGTGCTAGAGCGGGGGGGACTAGCGGGATTCGAGATACGCAGTATTTT CSARAGGTSGIRDTQYF - TRBV20-1 TRBD2 TRBJ2-3
TGTGCCAGCTCACCCACGGCCGGACAGGGGGGCGATCAGCCCCAGCATTTT CASSPTAGQGGDQPQHF few TRBV18 TRBD1 TRBJ1-5
TGTGCCAGCAGCTTACTAGCGGGAGACAATGAGCAGTTCTTC CASSLLAGDNEQFF few TRBV7-9 TRBD2 TRBJ2-1
TGTGCCAGCAGTTACAATAGCAATCAGCCCCAGCATTTT CASSYNSNQPQHF - TRBV6-5 - TRBJ1-5
TGTGCCAGCAGCTTGGCCCTACAGGGGTACACTGAAGCTTTCTTT CASSLALQGYTEAFF - TRBV5-4 TRBD1 TRBJ1-1
TGTGCCAGCAGTGTCCTATCCAGGTCGAACACCGGGGAGCTGTTTTTT CASSVLSRSNTGELFF - TRBV6-1 - TRBJ2-2
TGTGCCAGCAGCTCCCTAGCGTCCCAAGAGACCCAGTACTTC CASSSLASQETQYF once TRBV11-2 - TRBJ2-5
TGTGCCAGTAGCACTAGCGTGGGCGGGGAGCTGTTTTTT CASSTSVGGELFF few TRBV19 TRBD2 TRBJ2-2
TGTGCCAGCAGTTTGGGGACAGCTGGAAACACCATATATTTT CASSLGTAGNTIYF - TRBV28 TRBD1 TRBJ1-3
TGTGCCAGCAGCCTCTTCTCCGGACAAACAGATAATTCACCCCTCCACTTT CASSLFSGQTDNSPLHF - TRBV27 - TRBJ1-6
TGTGCCAGCAGCTTAGGCGGCGGACAGGGTAGCGAGCAGTACTTC CASSLGGGQGSEQYF - TRBV11-2 TRBD1 TRBJ2-7
TGTGCCAGCAGCTTGGCCGGACTAGCGGGACCAGAGACCCAGTACTTC CASSLAGLAGPETQYF few TRBV5-4 TRBD2 TRBJ2-5
TGTGCCAGCAGCTACGACAGATTAAACACCGGGGAGCTGTTTTTT CASSYDRLNTGELFF - TRBV6-5 - TRBJ2-2
TGTGCCAGCAGCCTAGGGACTAGCGGGACCTACACAGATACGCAGTATTTT CASSLGTSGTYTDTQYF - TRBV7-8 TRBD2 TRBJ2-3
TGCAGTGCTGTAGATGGGACTAGGCCCTACAATGAGCAGTTCTTC CSAVDGTRPYNEQFF few TRBV20-1 TRBD2 TRBJ2-1
TGCAGTGCTGGGGGCGGGGCGGGAGGGCCCCACGAGCAGTACTTC CSAGGGAGGPHEQYF - TRBV20-1 TRBD2 TRBJ2-7
TGCAGTGCCGGACTAGCGGGAGAGGTCCCAGATACGCAGTATTTT CSAGLAGEVPDTQYF - TRBV20-1 TRBD2 TRBJ2-3
TGTGCCAGCAGTTTAAATTTTAACGTGCGGGGTACTGAAGCTTTCTTT CASSLNFNVRGTEAFF - TRBV27 - TRBJ1-1
TGTGCCAGCAGTTATATCCATCAGCCCCAGCATTTT CASSYIHQPQHF - TRBV28 - TRBJ1-5
TGCAGCGTTGCTTCGACGAGTAGCAATCAGCCCCAGCATTTT CSVASTSSNQPQHF - TRBV29-1 - TRBJ1-5
TGTGCCAGCAGCTTAGAGGGAGGGCCGCGGGAGACCCAGTACTTC CASSLEGGPRETQYF - TRBV7-9 TRBD2 TRBJ2-5
TGCGCCAGCAGTCAATCGGGACAGCGGAATTCACCCCTCCACTTT CASSQSGQRNSPLHF - TRBV23-1 TRBD1 TRBJ1-6
TGTGCCAGCAGACCCTCTGGAGCTAGCGGGAGGCTGGAGCAGTACTTC CASRPSGASGRLEQYF - TRBV27 TRBD2 TRBJ2-7
TGTGCCACCAGTGATACGAAATGGACAGGGTTCGGGCAGCCCCAGCATTTT CATSDTKWTGFGQPQHF few TRBV24-1 TRBD1 TRBJ1-5
TGTGCCAGCAGTTACTTAGCAGGCTTCTCTGGAAACACCATATATTTT CASSYLAGFSGNTIYF - TRBV6-5 - TRBJ1-3
TGTGCCAGCAGTGTAGAGTCGTCCGGGGAGCTGTTTTTT CASSVESSGELFF - TRBV2 - TRBJ2-2
TGCGCCAGCAGCCCCCCGAGCGGGAGGACGACAGATACGCAGTATTTT CASSPPSGRTTDTQYF - TRBV4-1 TRBD2 TRBJ2-3
TGTGCCAGCAGCTTCGCCGGGACTAGCTCCTACGAGCAGTACTTC CASSFAGTSSYEQYF - TRBV7-2 TRBD2 TRBJ2-7
TGCAGTGCTAGTCGCCGGGACTACGAGCAGTACTTC CSASRRDYEQYF - TRBV20-1 - TRBJ2-7
TGTGCCAGCGGGACCCCCAGGGATACGCAGTATTTT CASGTPRDTQYF few TRBV27 - TRBJ2-3
TGTGCCAGCAGTTCGCATGACAGGACCCCTGAGGCTTTCTTT CASSSHDRTPEAFF few TRBV6-5 - TRBJ1-1
TGCAGTGCTAGAGGAGCATCTAATCAGCCCCAGCATTTT CSARGASNQPQHF few TRBV20-1 - TRBJ1-5
TGCAGTGCTAGAGACCTTAACTCGTATCAGCCCCAGCATTTT CSARDLNSYQPQHF few TRBV20-1 - TRBJ1-5
TGTGCCAGCAGTTATTCAGGGGGAGATTCACCCCTCCACTTT CASSYSGGDSPLHF few TRBV6-5 TRBD1 TRBJ1-6